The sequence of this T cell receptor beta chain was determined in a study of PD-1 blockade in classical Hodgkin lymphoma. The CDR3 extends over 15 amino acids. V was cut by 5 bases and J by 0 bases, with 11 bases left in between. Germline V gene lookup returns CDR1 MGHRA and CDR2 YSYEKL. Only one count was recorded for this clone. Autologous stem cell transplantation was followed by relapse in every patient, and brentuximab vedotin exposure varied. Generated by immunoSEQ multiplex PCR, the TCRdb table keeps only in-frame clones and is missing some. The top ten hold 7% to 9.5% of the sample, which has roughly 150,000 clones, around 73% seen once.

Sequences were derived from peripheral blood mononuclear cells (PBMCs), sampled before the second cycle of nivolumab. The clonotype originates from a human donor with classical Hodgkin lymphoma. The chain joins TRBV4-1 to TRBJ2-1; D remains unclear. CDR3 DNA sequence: TGCGCCAGCAGCTCCAGGCGGTCCTCCTACAATGAGCAGTTCTTC. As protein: CASSSRRSSYNEQFF.